The next 10 T cell receptor beta chains were all read from a single sample in a study of cytomegalovirus exposure and HLA in healthy donors. With 60 Vbeta and 13 Jbeta primers, the PCR was carried out. The repertoire was sequenced with immunoSEQ multiplex PCR; TCRdb's copy has only in-frame clones and lacks some. The table lists 150,000 to 170,000 clones, about 83% of them singletons, with roughly 4.2% in the top ten. The sample was PBMCs. The receptor set was obtained from a middle-aged woman in good health and CMV-seronegative.

This clone was observed a single time. The chain joins TRBV2 to TRBJ1-4; D might be TRBD1 (5 bases). The length of the CDR3 is 16 residues. Germline CDR1 is SNHLY and CDR2 is FYNNEI. Trimming removed 6 bases from V and 3 bases from J, with 17 bases in between. CDR3 loop: CASSGGTRPSNEKLFF. CDR3 DNA sequence: TGTGCCAGCAGCGGGGGTACGAGGCCTTCTAATGAAAAACTGTTTTTT. The variable domain in full, completed from reference TRBV2 and TRBJ1-4, reads EPEVTQTPSHQVTQMGQEVILRCVPISNHLYFYWYRQILGQKVEFLVSFYNNEISEKSEIFDDQFSVERPDGSNFTLKIRSTKLEDSAMYFCASSGGTRPSNEKLFFGSGTQLSVL.

This clone was recorded only once. The chain joins TRBV19 to TRBJ1-1; 11 nucleotides match TRBD1. The trim removed 3 bases at V and 3 bases at J, leaving 0 bases unmatched. Germline lookup yields CDR1 LNHDA and CDR2 SQIVND (reference sequence). The CDR3 is 14 amino acids. CDR3: CASSMGQGDTEAFF. CDR3 nucleotides: TGTGCCAGTAGTATGGGACAGGGGGACACTGAAGCTTTCTTT.

The rearrangement joins TRBV6-5 to TRBJ1-3, with D perhaps matching TRBD1 (5 bases). V gave up 2 bases and J gave up 9 bases, with 14 bases separating them. Germline lookup yields CDR1 MNHEY and CDR2 SVGAGI. The length of the CDR3 is 14 residues. The CDR3 bases are TGTGCCAGCAGTTACGGCGCAGGAGGGGTCACCATATATTTT. Protein product: CASSYGAGGVTIYF.

The chain employs TRBV11-3 and TRBJ1-5, with D unresolved. Per the germline V gene, CDR1 is SGHNT and CDR2 is YENEEA. The CDR3 runs to 15 residues. Trimming shortened V by 3 bases and J by 6 bases, and 15 bases separated the two germline ends. The CDR3 sequence is CASSFGAEPGQPQHF. CDR3 coding DNA: TGTGCCAGCAGCTTTGGCGCGGAACCTGGTCAGCCCCAGCATTTT.

This chain connects TRBV6-6 to TRBJ1-6; unclear D gene. CDR1 and CDR2 (germline): MNHNY, SVGAGI (reference sequence). This CDR3 contains 14 residues. V lost 10 bases to trimming and J lost 3 bases, with 13 bases between them. CDR3 residues: CATKTGDYNSPLHF. CDR3 nucleotide sequence: TGTGCCACCAAAACCGGAGACTATAATTCACCCCTCCACTTT.

The chain recombines TRBV19 with TRBJ1-6; perhaps TRBD1 as D (5 bases). The germline V gene has CDR1 LNHDA and CDR2 SQIVND (reference sequence). V lost 2 bases and J lost 14, with 10 bases in between. CDR3 length: 12 amino acids. CDR3 DNA: TGTGCCAGTAGTATAAAGGGGTCATCCCTCCACTTT. Its translation is CASSIKGSSLHF.

The V gene is TRBV7-8, the J gene TRBJ2-7, with D perhaps TRBD2 (6 bases). The CDR3 runs to 16 residues. The germline CDR1 and CDR2 sequences are SGHVS and FQNEAQ. Deletions cut 5 bases from V and 5 bases from J, with 22 bases between. The CDR3 here is CASSPTRWARRDEQYF. CDR3 sequence (DNA): TGTGCCAGCAGCCCAACCCGGTGGGCCCGGAGGGACGAGCAGTACTTC.

This chain joins TRBV27 and TRBJ1-2; 7 bases line up with TRBD1. Unmatched junction bases numbered 14, after V lost 4 bases and J lost 3 bases. The CDR3 consists of 17 residues. Germline V gene data show CDR1 as MNHEY and CDR2 as SMNVEV (reference sequence). DNA for the CDR3: TGTGCCAGCAGTTCGGTCCGACAGGGCCCTTTGGACTATGGCTACACCTTC. Amino acids: CASSSVRQGPLDYGYTF.

This chain connects TRBV28 to TRBJ1-1; no reliable D call. Trimming removed 2 bases from V and 5 bases from J, with 6 bases in between. The CDR3 spans 12 residues. In germline, CDR1 is MDHEN, CDR2 SYDVKM. CDR3 sequence: CASSLEWTEAFF. CDR3 coding DNA: TGTGCCAGCAGTTTAGAGTGGACTGAAGCTTTCTTT. The whole variable domain, filled in from reference TRBV28 and TRBJ1-1, reads DVKVTQSSRYLVKRTGEKVFLECVQDMDHENMFWYRQDPGLGLRLIYFSYDVKMKEKGDIPEGYSVSREKKERFSLILESASTNQTSMYLCASSLEWTEAFFGQGTRLTVV.

The chain carries TRBV10-3 and TRBJ1-5; D remains unclear. The CDR3 is 12 amino acids. The germline V gene encodes CDR1 ENHRY and CDR2 SYGVKD. The germline V and J ends were trimmed by 0 bases and 7 bases, with 4 bases remaining between them. In DNA, the CDR3 is TGTGCCATCAGTGAGTCACGGCAGCCCCAGCATTTT. The encoded protein is CAISESRQPQHF.